This T cell receptor beta chain comes out of a study of cytomegalovirus exposure and HLA in healthy donors. The count of this clone is one. The study ran its PCR with 60 Vbeta and 13 Jbeta primers. Only in-frame clones appear in the TCRdb table, and some are missing; sequencing was by immunoSEQ multiplex PCR. The profile shows tens of thousands of clones, roughly 76% of them singletons. Germline values: CDR1 MDHEN, CDR2 SYDVKM. Trimming cost V 5 bases and J 6 bases; bases outside gene matches: 9. CDR3 length: 15 residues. This sequence joins TRBV28 and TRBJ2-1, with TRBD2 matching 8 bases. The source material was PBMCs. The sequence derives from a man younger than 30 in good health and CMV-seronegative. DNA of the CDR3: TGTGCCAGCAGTCACGGGGGACTAGGCGGCAATGAGCAGTTCTTC. Amino acids: CASSHGGLGGNEQFF.